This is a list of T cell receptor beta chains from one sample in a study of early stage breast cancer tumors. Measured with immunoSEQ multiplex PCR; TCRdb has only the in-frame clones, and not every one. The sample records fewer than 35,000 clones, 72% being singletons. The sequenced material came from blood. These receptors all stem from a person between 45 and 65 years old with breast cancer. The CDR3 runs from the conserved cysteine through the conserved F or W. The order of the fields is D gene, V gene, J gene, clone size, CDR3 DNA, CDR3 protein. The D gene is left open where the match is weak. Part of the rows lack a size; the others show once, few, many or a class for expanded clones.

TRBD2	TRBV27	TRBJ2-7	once	TGTGCCAGCAGTTCCGGACTAGCGGGAGTTTACCCGTACTTC	CASSSGLAGVYPYF
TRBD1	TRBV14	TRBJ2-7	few	TGTGCCAGCAGCCAAGGAACAGGGGGCTACGAGCAGTACTTC	CASSQGTGGYEQYF
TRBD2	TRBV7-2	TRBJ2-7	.	TGTGCCAGCAGCTTAGTTCAGGGTAGCGGGAGGTTATACGAGCAGTACTTC	CASSLVQGSGRLYEQYF
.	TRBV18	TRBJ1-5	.	TGTGCCAGCTCACCGGACGGGGGGGGTCAGCCCCAGCATTTT	CASSPDGGGQPQHF
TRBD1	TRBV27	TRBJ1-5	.	TGTGCCAGCAGTTTGACAGGGAGTCAGCCCCAGCATTTT	CASSLTGSQPQHF
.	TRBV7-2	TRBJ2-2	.	TGTGCCGAGGACGTCGAGGACACCGGGGAGCTGTTTTTT	CAEDVEDTGELFF
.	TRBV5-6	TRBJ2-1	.	TGTGCCAGCAGCTTGTATTCCGGGATGGGTAGGAATGAGCAGTTCTTC	CASSLYSGMGRNEQFF
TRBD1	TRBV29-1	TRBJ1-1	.	TGCAGCGTGGCCGGGACAGCTAACACTGAAGCTTTCTTT	CSVAGTANTEAFF
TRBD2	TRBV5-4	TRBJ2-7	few	TGTGCCAGCGCGCGGGAGAGGGCCTACGAGCAGTACTTC	CASARERAYEQYF
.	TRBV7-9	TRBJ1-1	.	TGTGCCAGCAGCTTATTGATGAACACTGAAGCTTTCTTT	CASSLLMNTEAFF
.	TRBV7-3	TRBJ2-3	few	TGTGCCAGCAGCTTAACGTCCCAGGGACGTGTGTATTTT	CASSLTSQGRVYF
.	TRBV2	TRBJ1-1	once	TGTGCCAGCAGTGTGGGCAGGACGAACACTGAAGCTTTCTTT	CASSVGRTNTEAFF
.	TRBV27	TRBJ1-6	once	TGTGCCAGCAGTTTATATCGGGGAAGGGATTCACCCCTCCACTTT	CASSLYRGRDSPLHF
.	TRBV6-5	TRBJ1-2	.	TGTGCCAGCAGTTGGGACACCCTCCCGGGCTACACCTTC	CASSWDTLPGYTF
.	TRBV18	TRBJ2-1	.	TGTGCCAGCTCACCACAAGCAGGGTATGAGCAGTTCTTC	CASSPQAGYEQFF
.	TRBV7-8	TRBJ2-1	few	TGTGCCAGCAGCCCCTTCTACAGCTCCTACAATGAGCAGTTCTTC	CASSPFYSSYNEQFF
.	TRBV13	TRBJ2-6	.	TGTGCCAGCAGCTCTAACGGACCATCTGGGGCCAACGTCCTGACTTTC	CASSSNGPSGANVLTF
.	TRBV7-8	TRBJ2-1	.	TGTGCCAGCAGCTCCTACAAAGGGGTTTCCTACAATGAGCAGTTCTTC	CASSSYKGVSYNEQFF
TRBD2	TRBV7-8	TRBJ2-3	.	TGTGCCAGCAGCTTATCGTCGGGAGGGCAGACAGATACGCAGTATTTT	CASSLSSGGQTDTQYF
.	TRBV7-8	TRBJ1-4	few	TGTGCCAGCAGTTTTGGGGGGCGAGAAAAACTGTTTTTT	CASSFGGREKLFF
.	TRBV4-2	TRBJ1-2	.	TGTGCCAGCAGCCAAGCTTTGGGTCAGTTTCTTTATGGCTACACCTTC	CASSQALGQFLYGYTF
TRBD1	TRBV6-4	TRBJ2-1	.	TGTGCCAGCAGTGACCCGACAGGGGGCAATGAGCAGTTCTTC	CASSDPTGGNEQFF
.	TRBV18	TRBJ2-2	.	TGTGCCAGCTCACCTAGGGGCGCGAACACCGGGGAGCTGTTTTTT	CASSPRGANTGELFF
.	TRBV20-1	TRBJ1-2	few	TGCAGTGCTAGAGATCTCGTGATCTACACCTTC	CSARDLVIYTF
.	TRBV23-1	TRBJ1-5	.	TGCGCCAGCATCCGGCCCAGGGGTTATAGCAATCAGCCCCAGCATTTT	CASIRPRGYSNQPQHF
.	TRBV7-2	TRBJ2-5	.	TGTGCCAGCAGCTTAGGGGGAGAAGAGACCCAGTACTTC	CASSLGGEETQYF
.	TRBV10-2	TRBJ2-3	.	TGCGCCAGCAGTGGCTCTTTACCAGATACGCAGTATTTT	CASSGSLPDTQYF
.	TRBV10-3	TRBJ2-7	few	TGTGCCATCAGCCCCCAGGGGATCCACGAGCAGTACTTC	CAISPQGIHEQYF
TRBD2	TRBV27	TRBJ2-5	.	TGTGCCAGCAGGGGGACGGGAGGGCCGGAGACCCAGTACTTC	CASRGTGGPETQYF
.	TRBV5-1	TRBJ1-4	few	TGCGCCAGCAGCTTGGCCCTTTGGGACGGAGCTAATGAAAAACTGTTTTTT	CASSLALWDGANEKLFF
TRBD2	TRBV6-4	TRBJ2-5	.	TGTGCCAGCAGGCCCTGGACTAGCGGGAGGGTAATGCAGTACTTC	CASRPWTSGRVMQYF
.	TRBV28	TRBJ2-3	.	TGTGCCAGCAGTCCCCTCCTGGGCGGGGAGTCTCGGAGCACAGATACGCAGTATTTT	CASSPLLGGESRSTDTQYF
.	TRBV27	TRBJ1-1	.	TGTGCCAGCAGTGTAACAGGCACTGAAGCTTTCTTT	CASSVTGTEAFF
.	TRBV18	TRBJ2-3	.	TGTGCCAGCTCACCGGGTGACAGCACAGATACGCAGTATTTT	CASSPGDSTDTQYF
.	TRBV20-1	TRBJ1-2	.	TGCAGTGCCCCTTGGCAAGCTGGCTACACCTTC	CSAPWQAGYTF
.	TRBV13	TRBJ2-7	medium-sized	TGTGCCAGCACAGAGCGGTCCTCCTACGAGCAGTACTTC	CASTERSSYEQYF
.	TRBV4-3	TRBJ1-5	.	TGCGCCAGCAGCCAAGACCGATCCAGGGGCCTCAATCAGCCCCAGCATTTT	CASSQDRSRGLNQPQHF
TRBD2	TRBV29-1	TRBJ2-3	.	TGCAGCTCCGGGGGGGGTACGCAGTATTTT	CSSGGGTQYF
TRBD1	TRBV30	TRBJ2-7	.	TGTGCCTGGAGCGCTACAGGGGGCTCTGGGCAGTACTTC	CAWSATGGSGQYF
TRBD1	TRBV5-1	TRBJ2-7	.	TGCGCCAGCAGCCCGGACAGGGCTGACTCCTACGAGCAGTACTTC	CASSPDRADSYEQYF
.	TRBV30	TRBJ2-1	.	TGTGCCTGGACAGGGCGTAGTGAGCAGTTCTTC	CAWTGRSEQFF
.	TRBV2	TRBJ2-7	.	TGTGCCAGCAGCCTACAGGGTTACGAGCAGTACTTC	CASSLQGYEQYF
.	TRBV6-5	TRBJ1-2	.	TGTGCCAGCAGTTACGGTTCCGGGAACTATGGCTACACCTTC	CASSYGSGNYGYTF